This TCR beta chain emerged from a study of shared clonotypes between healthy human individuals. TCRdb's table, derived via immunoSEQ multiplex PCR, lists solely in-frame clones and lacks some. The sample includes 900,000 to 1,200,000 clones, 78% of them seen just once. The CDR3 sequence is 13 residues long. The germline gives CDR1 MDHEN, CDR2 SYDVKM. V was shortened by 6 bases and J by 12 bases, with 21 bases between the two germline ends. Regarding this clone: What it recognizes is unknown.

A split of CD4+ cells into CD45RA+ naive and CD45RA-negative memory subsets was performed. Study-wide findings and caveats: Non-shared clonotypes were found to have lower generation probabilities than the clonotypes that were shared by all four of the sorted-subset donors. It was only blood that was sampled, and tissue repertoires likely differ. Naive CD4 clonotype sharing across a handful of donors was around 5%.

Sequenced input: memory CD4+ T cells from PBMCs. As to subset: CD45RA-negative fraction. The chain joins TRBV28 to TRBJ2-7; the D call may be TRBD1 or TRBD2 (5 bases each). The TCR originated in a young man in good health. Some clones in this sample may be carry-over from other donors' samples. Here the CDR3 DNA reads TGTGCCAGCAGATCGGGGCCAGGCCTAGAGTGGTACTTC. Translated, it gives CASRSGPGLEWYF.